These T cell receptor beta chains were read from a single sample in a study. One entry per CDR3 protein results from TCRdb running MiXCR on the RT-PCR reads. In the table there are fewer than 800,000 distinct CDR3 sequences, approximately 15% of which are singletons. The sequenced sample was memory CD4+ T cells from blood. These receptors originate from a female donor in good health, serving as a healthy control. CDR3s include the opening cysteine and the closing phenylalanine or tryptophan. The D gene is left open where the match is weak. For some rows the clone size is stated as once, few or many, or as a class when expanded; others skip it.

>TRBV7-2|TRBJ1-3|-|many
TGTGCCAGCAGAGGGCAAACTGGAAACACCATATATTTT
CASRGQTGNTIYF
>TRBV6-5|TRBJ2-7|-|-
TGTGCCAGCAGCATTTCCCCGGCAGGCGAGCAGTACTTC
CASSISPAGEQYF
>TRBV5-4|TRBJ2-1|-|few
TGTGCCAGCAGCCGTGACCAGGGCTACAATGAGCAGTTCTTC
CASSRDQGYNEQFF
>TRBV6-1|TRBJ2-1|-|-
TGTGCCAGCAGTCGTCAGACCAATTCCTACAATGAGCAGTTCTTC
CASSRQTNSYNEQFF
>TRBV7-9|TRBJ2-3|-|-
TGTGCCATGACCCTACCTCCCACAGATACGCAGTATTTT
CAMTLPPTDTQYF
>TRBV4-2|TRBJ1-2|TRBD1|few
TGTGCCAGCAGCCAAGACCTTCCATTTCCGGGACAGGGAATCTTCTCTGGCTACACCTTC
CASSQDLPFPGQGIFSGYTF
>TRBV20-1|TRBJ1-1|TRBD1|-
TGCAGTGCCCCCCACCCTGGACAGGGTGGTGCGGACACTGAAGCTTTCTTT
CSAPHPGQGGADTEAFF
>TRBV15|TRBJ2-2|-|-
TGTGCCACCAGCCCCAGATCCGCCGGGGAGCTGTTTTTT
CATSPRSAGELFF
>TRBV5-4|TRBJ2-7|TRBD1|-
TGTGCCAGCAGCCCTACAGGGGGCATGAGGTACGAGCAGTACTTC
CASSPTGGMRYEQYF
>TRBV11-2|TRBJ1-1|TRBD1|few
TGTGCCAGCAGCCCCCGACAGGGGGCGAACACTGAAGCTTTCTTT
CASSPRQGANTEAFF
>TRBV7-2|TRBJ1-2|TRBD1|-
TGTGCCAGCAGCGCGGGACAGATGGGCTATGGCTACACCTTC
CASSAGQMGYGYTF
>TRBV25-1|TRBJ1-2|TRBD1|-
TGTGCCAGCAGTGGGGGCTGGAACAGGGGCTATGGCTACACCTTC
CASSGGWNRGYGYTF
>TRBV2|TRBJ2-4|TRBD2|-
TGTGCCAGCCGGGGGGAAAACATTCAGTACTTC
CASRGENIQYF
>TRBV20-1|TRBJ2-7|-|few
TGCAGTGCTAGATCCCTAGCGCACGAGCAGTACTTC
CSARSLAHEQYF
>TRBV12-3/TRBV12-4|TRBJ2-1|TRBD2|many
TGTGCCAGCGAGTCTAGCGGGAGATGGGCCAATGAGCAGTTCTTC
CASESSGRWANEQFF
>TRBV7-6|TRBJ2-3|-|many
TGTGCCAGCAGCTTGCCGGGAGCCCTCTATTCGGCGCAGTATTTT
CASSLPGALYSAQYF
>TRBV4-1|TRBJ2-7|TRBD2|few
TGCGCCAGCAGCCAAGGGCTAGCGGGAGCCGGCGAGCAGTACTTC
CASSQGLAGAGEQYF
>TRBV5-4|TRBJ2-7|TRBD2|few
TGTGCCAGCAGCTTGCCTAGCGGGAGTTCCGCCGAGCAGTACTTC
CASSLPSGSSAEQYF
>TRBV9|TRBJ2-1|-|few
TGTGCCAGCAGCCCGGCGGGCGTAACCTACAATGAGCAGTTCTTC
CASSPAGVTYNEQFF
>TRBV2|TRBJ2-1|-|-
TGTGCCAGCAAGGGCGGGGGCGTAGATGAGCAGTTCTTC
CASKGGGVDEQFF
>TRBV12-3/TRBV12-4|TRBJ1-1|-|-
TGTGCCAGCAGTCCCAACCGACAGGCTAACACTGAAGCTTTCTTT
CASSPNRQANTEAFF
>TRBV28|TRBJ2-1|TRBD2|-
TGTGCCAGCAGTCCTTCCGGGACTAGCGGGAACAATGAGCAGTTCTTC
CASSPSGTSGNNEQFF
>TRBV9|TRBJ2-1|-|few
TGTGCCAGCAGCGTAGCAGCGGACCCCTACAATGAGCAGTTCTTC
CASSVAADPYNEQFF
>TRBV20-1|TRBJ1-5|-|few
TGCAGTGCTAGAGACGGGACAAATAGCAATCAGCCCCAGCATTTT
CSARDGTNSNQPQHF
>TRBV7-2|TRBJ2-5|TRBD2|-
TGTGCCAGCAGCTTAGGGACTAGCGGGTTTGGGACCCAGTACTTC
CASSLGTSGFGTQYF
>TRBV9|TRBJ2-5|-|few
TGTGCCAGCAGCGTTTTCGGCTCCGGGGAAGAGACCCAGTACTTC
CASSVFGSGEETQYF
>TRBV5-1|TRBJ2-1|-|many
TGCGCCAGCAGCTTGGATCGGGTAGACTACAATGAGCAGTTCTTC
CASSLDRVDYNEQFF
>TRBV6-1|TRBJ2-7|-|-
TGTGCCAGCAGTGAAAATGGAAACGTAGGGGGGGAGCAGTACTTC
CASSENGNVGGEQYF
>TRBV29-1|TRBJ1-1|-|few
TGCAGCGTTGACAGGGGAGGCACTGAAGCTTTCTTT
CSVDRGGTEAFF
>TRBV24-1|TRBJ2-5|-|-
TGTGCCACCAGTGAATCGGCAGAGACCCAGTACTTC
CATSESAETQYF
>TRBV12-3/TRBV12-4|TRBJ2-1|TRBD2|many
TGTGCCAGCAGTTTGCGGCTAGCGGAGGGGAATGAGCAGTTCTTC
CASSLRLAEGNEQFF
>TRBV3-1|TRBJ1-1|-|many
TGTGCCAGCAGCCAAGATAGTTCGGGGGAATCTGAAGCTTTCTTT
CASSQDSSGESEAFF
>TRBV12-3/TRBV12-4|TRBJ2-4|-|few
TGTGCCAGCAGAATACAGGGATACATTCAGTACTTC
CASRIQGYIQYF
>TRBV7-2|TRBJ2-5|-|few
TGTGCCAGCAGCCGAGGCCAGGGTGGGGAGACCCAGTACTTC
CASSRGQGGETQYF
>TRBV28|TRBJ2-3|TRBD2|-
TGTGCCAGCAGTTCAGCGGGAGTGGGAGATACGCAGTATTTT
CASSSAGVGDTQYF
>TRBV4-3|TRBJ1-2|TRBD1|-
TGCGCCAGCAGCCAAGACCTAGGACAGGGGGGATTCCTCTATGGCTACACCTTC
CASSQDLGQGGFLYGYTF
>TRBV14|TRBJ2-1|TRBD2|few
TGTGCCAGCAGCCAAGATAGCGGGAGCCGATTTGAGCAGTTCTTC
CASSQDSGSRFEQFF
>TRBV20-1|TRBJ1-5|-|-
TGCAGTGCTAGAGATGGCAGGGGAGGAGGGCAGCCCCAGCATTTT
CSARDGRGGGQPQHF
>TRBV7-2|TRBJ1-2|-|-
TGTGCCAGCAGCTCCGGGGGTGTAGGGGTGCGGTATGGCTACACCTTC
CASSSGGVGVRYGYTF
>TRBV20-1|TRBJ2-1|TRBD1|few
TGCAGTGCTCCCCGGACAGGGTCGGCGGGCAATGAGCAGTTCTTC
CSAPRTGSAGNEQFF
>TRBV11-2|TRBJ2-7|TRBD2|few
TGTGCCAGCAGCTCACGGACTAGCGGGGAGCAGTACTTC
CASSSRTSGEQYF
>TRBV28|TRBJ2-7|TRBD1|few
TGTGCCAGCAGTTCTACAGGGGAATCAACCTACGAGCAGTACTTC
CASSSTGESTYEQYF
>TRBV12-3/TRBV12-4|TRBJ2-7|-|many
TGTGCCAGCAGTCGCCCGCCGGAATCCTACGAGCAGTACTTC
CASSRPPESYEQYF
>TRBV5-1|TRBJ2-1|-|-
TGCGCCAGCAGCTTGGCACAGGGGGAGGGTGAGCAGTTCTTC
CASSLAQGEGEQFF
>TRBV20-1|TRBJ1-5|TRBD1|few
TGCAGTGCTGCACAGGGGTCGGGGCAGCCCCAGCATTTT
CSAAQGSGQPQHF
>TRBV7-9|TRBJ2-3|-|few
TGTGCCAGCAGCTGGGAGGGGGCTGGCGCAGATACGCAGTATTTT
CASSWEGAGADTQYF
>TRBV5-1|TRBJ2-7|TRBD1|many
TGCGCCAGCAGTCGCGAGGGACAGGTCTACGAGCAGTACTTC
CASSREGQVYEQYF
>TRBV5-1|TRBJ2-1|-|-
TGCGCCAGCAGCTTGGGGGCGGGCGCGGGCGATGAGCAGTTCTTC
CASSLGAGAGDEQFF
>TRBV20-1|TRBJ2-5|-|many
TGCAGTGCTAGAGATCGGACATCCATGGGGGAGACCCAGTACTTC
CSARDRTSMGETQYF
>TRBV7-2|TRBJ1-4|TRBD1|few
TGTGCCAGCAACCGACAGGGAGTTGAGGAAAAACTGTTTTTT
CASNRQGVEEKLFF
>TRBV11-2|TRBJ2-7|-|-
TGTGCCAGCAGCTTATTCCAGACTGCCTACGAGCAGTACTTC
CASSLFQTAYEQYF
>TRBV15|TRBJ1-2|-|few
TGTGCCACCAGCAACAGTCCCGGGAAGGGCTACACCTTC
CATSNSPGKGYTF
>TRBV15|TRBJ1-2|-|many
TGTGCCACCAGCAGAGATCTAACAGACTATGGCTACACCTTC
CATSRDLTDYGYTF
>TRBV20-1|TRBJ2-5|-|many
TGCAGTGCTAAGGGCCGTGAGACCCAGTACTTC
CSAKGRETQYF
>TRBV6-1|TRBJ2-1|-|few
TGTGCCAGCAGTGAGGGGACCAATGAGCAGTTCTTC
CASSEGTNEQFF
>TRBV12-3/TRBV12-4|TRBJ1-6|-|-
TGTGCCAGCAGTTCCCCCCCCACTTCACCCCTCCACTTT
CASSSPPTSPLHF
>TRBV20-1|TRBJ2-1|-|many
TGCTCAATCTCAGGGAATCGGAATGAGCAGTTCTTC
CSISGNRNEQFF
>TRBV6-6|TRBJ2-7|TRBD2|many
TGTGCCAGCAGTTACTCGGGGACTAGCGGCGGCGAGCAGTACTTC
CASSYSGTSGGEQYF
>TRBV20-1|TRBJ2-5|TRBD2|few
TGCAGTGCTAGAGCGGCTAGCGGGATATCCCGAGAGACCCAGTACTTC
CSARAASGISRETQYF
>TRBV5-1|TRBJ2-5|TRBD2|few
TGCGCCAGCAGAACCTCTTCCGGCGGGAGTTCGGAGACCCAGTACTTC
CASRTSSGGSSETQYF